This TCR beta chain was sequenced in a study of beta chain features in type 1 diabetes. Sequenced material consisted of expressed TCRB transcripts (all of the isolated RNA was reverse transcribed). Roughly 3.6 million reads were obtained on average from naive, central memory and regulatory T cell samples. TCRdb's copy holds only in-frame clones and misses some; the assay was immunoSEQ multiplex PCR. The data hold about 650,000 clones, with 9.5% to 15% observed a single time. This clone turned up a few times. The antigen remains unidentified. Overall study findings and caveats: Patients with Type 1 diabetes showed moderately but significantly shorter TCRB CDR3s in all four CD4+ subsets. In type 1 diabetes patients, VDJ junctions had fewer insertions; deletions at these junctions were more frequent.

CDR1 and CDR2 (germline): SEHNR, FQNEAQ (reference sequence). Losses at the gene ends were 4 bases for V and 3 bases for J; bases not matched to a gene: 2. This CDR3 contains 14 residues. This receptor was taken from a man aged 25 to 40 with type 1 diabetes. Sequenced material: naive CD4+ T cells from blood. The gene calls are TRBV7-9 and TRBJ1-3, with 8 bases matching TRBD1. As DNA, the CDR3 is TGTGCCAGCAGCTCGGACAGGGATGGAAACACCATATATTTT. This codes for CASSSDRDGNTIYF.